This T cell receptor (beta chain) derives from a study of blood T cell repertoires in COVID-19. In the study overall: There were acute and convalescent COVID-19 samples, and they came from the United States, Italy and Spain. In each case, the material was cDNA or gDNA derived from T cells, B-cell-depleted T cells, or PBMCs.

Profiling relied on immunoSEQ multiplex PCR, and the TCRdb table lists in-frame clones only, not all of them. The sample has 300,000 to 400,000 clones, more than 75% seen once. V gave up 1 base and J gave up 6 bases, with 6 bases separating them. The CDR3 consists of 13 residues. The germline V gene has CDR1 SGHNT and CDR2 YENEEA. The V call is TRBV11-3, the J call TRBJ2-2; D is uncertain. The sequenced material came from peripheral blood. The TCR comes from a woman between 50 and 59 years old with COVID-19, enrolled during active disease. CDR3 protein: CASSLVIAGELFF. DNA of the CDR3: TGTGCCAGCAGCTTAGTAATAGCCGGGGAGCTGTTTTTT. Full variable domain (remainder filled in from reference TRBV11-3 and TRBJ2-2): EAGVVQSPRYKIIEKKQPVAFWCNPISGHNTLYWYLQNLGQGPELLIRYENEEAVDDSQLPKDRFSAERLKGVDSTLKIQPAELGDSAVYLCASSLVIAGELFFGEGSRLTVL.